This TCR beta chain was captured in a study of monozygotic twins with inflammatory bowel disease. Staff drew a roughly 2.5 ml blood sample from each donor. TCRdb processed the 5' RACE reads again and assigns one entry to each CDR3 protein, with no DNA. The table counts approximately 420,000 distinct CDR3 sequences; roughly 2.5% lies in the top ten. The CDR3 is 15 residues long. Germline V CDR1 and CDR2: ENHRY, SYGVKD. Sequenced material: blood. This TCR was recovered from a human donor with ulcerative colitis or Crohn's disease, or a healthy co-twin of an affected twin (not recorded which). V usage is TRBV10-3 and J usage is TRBJ2-7; TCRdb designates TRBD1, a call that cannot be tested without DNA. The CDR3 is CAITRAAGGGGEQYF.